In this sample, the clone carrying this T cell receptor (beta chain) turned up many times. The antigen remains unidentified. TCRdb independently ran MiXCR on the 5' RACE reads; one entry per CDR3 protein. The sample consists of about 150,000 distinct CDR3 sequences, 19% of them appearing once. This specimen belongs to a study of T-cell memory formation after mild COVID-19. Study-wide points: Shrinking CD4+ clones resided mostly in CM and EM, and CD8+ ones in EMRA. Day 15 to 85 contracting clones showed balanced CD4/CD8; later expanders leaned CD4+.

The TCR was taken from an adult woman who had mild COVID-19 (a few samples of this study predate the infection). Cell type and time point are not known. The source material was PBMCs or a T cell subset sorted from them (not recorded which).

CDR3 sequence: CSANKGRQFHYTF. In DNA form, the CDR3 reads TGCAGTGCTAACAAAGGGCGACAGTTTCACTACACCTTC. This chain joins TRBV20-1 and TRBJ1-2, with a possible D match to TRBD1 (5 bases). CDR1 is DFQATT and CDR2 is SNEGSKA in the germline V gene (reference sequence). Trimming removed 4 bases from V and 10 bases from J, with 19 bases in between. The CDR3 runs 13 residues.